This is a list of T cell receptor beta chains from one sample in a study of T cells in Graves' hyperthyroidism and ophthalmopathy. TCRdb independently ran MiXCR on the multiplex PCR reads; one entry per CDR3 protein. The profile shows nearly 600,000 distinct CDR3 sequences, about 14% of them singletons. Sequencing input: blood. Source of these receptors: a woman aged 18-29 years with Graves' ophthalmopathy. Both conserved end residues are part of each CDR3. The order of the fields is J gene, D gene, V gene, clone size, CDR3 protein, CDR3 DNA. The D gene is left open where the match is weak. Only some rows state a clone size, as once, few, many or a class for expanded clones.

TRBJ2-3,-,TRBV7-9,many,CASSLAHGDTQYF,TGTGCCAGCAGCTTAGCGCATGGGGATACGCAGTATTTT
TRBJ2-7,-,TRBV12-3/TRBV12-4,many,CASSYLIYEQYF,TGTGCCAGCAGTTACCTGATCTACGAGCAGTACTTC
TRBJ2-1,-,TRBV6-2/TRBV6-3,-,CASSYVQRDEQFF,TGTGCCAGCAGTTACGTGCAGCGCGATGAGCAGTTCTTC
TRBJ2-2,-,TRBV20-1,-,CSARDPEGMESGELFF,TGCAGTGCTAGAGATCCGGAGGGGATGGAGTCCGGGGAGCTGTTTTTT
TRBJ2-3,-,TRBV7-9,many,CASGGADTQYF,TGTGCCAGCGGTGGCGCAGATACGCAGTATTTT
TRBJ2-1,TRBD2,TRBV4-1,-,CASSQVDMGLAGGNEQFF,TGCGCCAGCAGCCAAGTAGATATGGGACTAGCGGGAGGTAATGAGCAGTTCTTC
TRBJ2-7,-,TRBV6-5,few,CASSYSRGREPTKKQYF,TGTGCCAGCAGTTACTCGAGGGGACGGGAGCCTACTAAGAAGCAGTACTTC
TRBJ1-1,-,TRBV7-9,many,CASSLKWTEAFF,TGTGCCAGCAGCTTAAAGTGGACTGAAGCTTTCTTT
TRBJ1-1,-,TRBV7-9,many,CASSAQAENTEAFF,TGTGCCAGCAGCGCTCAGGCGGAGAACACTGAAGCTTTCTTT
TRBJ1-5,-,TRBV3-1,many,CASSGTVNQPQHF,TGTGCCAGCAGCGGGACGGTTAATCAGCCCCAGCATTTT
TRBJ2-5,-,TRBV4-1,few,CASSQVWGETQYF,TGCGCCAGCAGCCAAGTGTGGGGAGAGACCCAGTACTTC
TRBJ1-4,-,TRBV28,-,CASRVYEKLFF,TGTGCCAGCAGAGTATATGAAAAACTGTTTTTT
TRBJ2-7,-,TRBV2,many,CASSRTYEQYF,TGTGCCAGCAGTCGGACCTACGAGCAGTACTTC
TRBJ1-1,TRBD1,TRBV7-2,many,CASTWRGPRAEAFF,TGTGCCAGTACTTGGAGGGGGCCTAGGGCTGAAGCTTTCTTT
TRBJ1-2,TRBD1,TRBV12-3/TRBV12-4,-,CASSLWDRGGHTF,TGTGCCAGCAGCCTTTGGGACAGGGGTGGCCACACCTTC
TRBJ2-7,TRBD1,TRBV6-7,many,CASSYSFRGPQEQYF,TGTGCCAGCAGTTACTCATTCAGGGGGCCGCAAGAGCAGTACTTC
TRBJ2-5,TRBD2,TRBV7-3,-,CASSPQGLAGSQETQYF,TGTGCCAGCAGCCCTCAGGGCCTAGCGGGATCCCAAGAGACCCAGTACTTC
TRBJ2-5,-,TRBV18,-,CASSPPGASYQETQYF,TGTGCCAGCTCACCACCGGGGGCTTCGTACCAAGAGACCCAGTACTTC
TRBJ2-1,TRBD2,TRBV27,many,CASSLLRTSGRDGEQFF,TGTGCCAGCAGTCTCCTCCGGACTAGCGGGAGAGACGGGGAGCAGTTCTTC
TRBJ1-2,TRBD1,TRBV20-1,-,CSAPRGQGDFYGYTF,TGCAGTGCTCCTCGAGGACAGGGGGATTTCTATGGCTACACCTTC
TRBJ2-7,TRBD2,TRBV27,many,CASSILAGWEQYF,TGTGCCAGCAGTATACTAGCGGGTTGGGAGCAGTACTTC
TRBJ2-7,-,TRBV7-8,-,CASSLESWGAGPYEQYF,TGTGCCAGCAGCTTAGAATCTTGGGGGGCCGGGCCCTACGAGCAGTACTTC
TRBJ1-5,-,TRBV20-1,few,CSASSQGWGGGQPQHF,TGCAGTGCTAGTAGTCAGGGGTGGGGGGGCGGTCAGCCCCAGCATTTT
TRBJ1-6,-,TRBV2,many,CASYIEGFDNSPLHF,TGTGCCAGCTACATCGAGGGATTCGATAATTCACCCCTCCACTTT
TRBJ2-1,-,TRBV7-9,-,CASSAKQETYNEQFF,TGTGCCAGCAGCGCAAAACAGGAGACCTACAATGAGCAGTTCTTC
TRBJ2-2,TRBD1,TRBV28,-,CASTLPRTGGSYTGELFF,TGTGCCAGCACCCTACCGAGGACAGGGGGCTCGTACACCGGGGAGCTGTTTTTT
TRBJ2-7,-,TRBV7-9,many,CASSLARLGGTSYEQYF,TGTGCCAGCAGCTTAGCCCGCTTGGGCGGGACTTCCTACGAGCAGTACTTC
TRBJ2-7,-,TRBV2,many,CASTGESSYEQYF,TGTGCCAGCACCGGAGAGAGCTCCTACGAGCAGTACTTC
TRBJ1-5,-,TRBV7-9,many,CASSGWTGSNQPQHF,TGTGCCAGCAGCGGCTGGACGGGTAGCAATCAGCCCCAGCATTTT
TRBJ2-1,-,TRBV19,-,CASSLMSREQFF,TGTGCCAGTAGTCTGATGTCCCGTGAGCAGTTCTTC
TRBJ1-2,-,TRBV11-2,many,CASSLERGNYGYTF,TGTGCCAGCAGCTTAGAAAGGGGAAACTATGGCTACACCTTC
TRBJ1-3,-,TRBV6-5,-,CASSYSPGNTIYF,TGTGCCAGCAGTTACTCCCCTGGAAACACCATATATTTT